This T cell receptor beta chain was observed in a study of post-analysis software for immune sequencing data. About this clonotype: Its antigen is as yet unknown.

Each TCR beta cDNA library carried unique molecular identifiers. It was from roughly 1 to 10 million T cells that 530,000 or so cDNA molecules came. From the PCR reads, TCRdb called clonotypes with MiXCR, one entry per CDR3 protein. This sample has roughly 570,000 distinct CDR3 sequences, with approximately 31% found just once. Points from the study as a whole: Analysis by F measure revealed that same-batch samples clustered strongly together. The study found significantly lower normalized Chao1 diversity in multiple sclerosis patients than in controls. Roughly 5 TRBV segments, TRBV5-6, TRBV5-1 and TRBV20-1 among them, were found more frequent in patients than controls.

This CDR3 is built from 13 residues. V lost 6 bases, J lost 1 base, and 3 bases stayed unmatched. Per the germline V gene, CDR1 is SQVTM and CDR2 is ANQGSEA. The V call is TRBV29-1, the J call TRBJ1-1, with 9 bases matching TRBD1. This receptor was obtained from a girl aged 2-17 years with multiple sclerosis. The sequenced sample was blood. CDR3 DNA sequence: TGCAGCGTGGAACAGGGGGCGAACACTGAAGCTTTCTTT. Translation gives CSVEQGANTEAFF. The full variable domain, with the rest looked up from reference TRBV29-1 and TRBJ1-1, is SAVISQKPSRDICQRGTSLTIQCQVDSQVTMMFWYRQQPGQSLTLIATANQGSEATYESGFVIDKFPISRPNLTFSTLTVSNMSPEDSSIYLCSVEQGANTEAFFGQGTRLTVV.